The 27 T cell receptor beta chains in this list originate from one sample, sequenced in a study of beta chain features in type 1 diabetes. What was sequenced were expressed TCRB transcripts, since all of the isolated RNA had been reverse transcribed. Repertoires were generated with immunoSEQ multiplex PCR, while TCRdb's copy carries only in-frame clones and drops some. Among 250,000 to 350,000 clones, less than 15% were seen once, and the ten largest hold approximately 6.7%. What was sequenced was central memory CD4+ T cells from blood. The receptors come from a man between 25 and 39 years old in good health.

Only a few counts were recorded for this clone. V usage is TRBV7-9 and J usage is TRBJ1-1; TRBD1 might be the D (6 bases). CDR3 length equals 13 residues. Trimming removed 5 bases at V and 10 bases at J, with 17 bases between. Germline V gene sequence: CDR1 SEHNR, CDR2 FQNEAQ (reference sequence). CDR3 in DNA: TGTGCCAGCAGCGCGGGGACACTTTCTGGAGCTTTCTTT. Translated: CASSAGTLSGAFF.

As regards this clone: A junction boundary mismatches the germline segment, possibly from a read error. This chain joins TRBV7-3 and TRBJ2-3, with TRBD2 matching over 7 bases. Germline loops: CDR1 SGHTA, CDR2 FQGTGA. The CDR3 loop spans 15 amino acids. The CDR3 reads CAGSFSLAGTDTQYF. In DNA form, the CDR3 reads TGTGCCGGCAGCTTCTCCCTAGCGGGCACAGATACGCAGTATTTT.

The V and J genes are TRBV18 and TRBJ1-6; no definite D call. CDR1 is KGHSH, CDR2 LQKENI, per germline. Trimming pared 4 bases from V and 8 bases from J, leaving 12 bases between. The CDR3 covers 14 residues. The CDR3 protein is CASSLQDRDSPLHF. In nucleotides, the CDR3 is TGTGCCAGCTCACTCCAGGATCGGGATTCACCCCTCCACTTT.

This clone was counted a few times. DNA for the CDR3: TGTGCCAGCAGCCCGGACAGAACGGCAGGGGCCAACGTCCTGACTTTC. It codes for CASSPDRTAGANVLTF. J is TRBJ2-6 and V is TRBV7-8; perhaps TRBD1 as D (6 bases). There are 16 residues in the CDR3. Trimming pared 5 bases from V and 4 bases from J, leaving 15 bases between. CDR1 SGHVS and CDR2 FQNEAQ come from the germline V gene.

This clone was counted only a few times. V is TRBV11-2 and J is TRBJ1-3; D remains unclear. Trimming took off 0 bases at V and 2 bases at J, with 8 bases between the two ends. The CDR3 runs 15 residues. The V gene's germline CDR1 is SGHAT and CDR2 FQNNGV. Written as DNA, the CDR3 is TGTGCCAGCAGCTTAGAATTTGGGGCTGGAAACACCATATATTTT. This translates into CASSLEFGAGNTIYF.

In the case of this clone: Other DNA variants within this sample encode the same CDR3. V and J are TRBV5-1 and TRBJ2-2; D perhaps matches TRBD1 (6 bases). Trimming left V 0 bases short and J 1 base short, with 7 bases between. CDR1 SGHRS and CDR2 YFSETQ come from the germline V gene. There are 15 residues in the CDR3. CDR3 in DNA: TGCGCCAGCAGCTTGGCCAGGGGGAACACCGGGGAGCTGTTTTTT. This encodes CASSLARGNTGELFF.

J is TRBJ2-2 and V is TRBV6-6, with 10 bases that match TRBD2. The CDR3 contains 15 residues. The trim removed 8 bases at V and 7 bases at J, leaving 10 bases unmatched. CDR1 MNHNY and CDR2 SVGAGI come from the germline V gene (reference sequence). The CDR3 sequence is CASRTSGQTIGELFF. CDR3 coding DNA: TGTGCCAGCCGGACTAGCGGTCAAACGATCGGGGAGCTGTTTTTT.

The chain has TRBV19 and TRBJ2-6, with 7 positions matching TRBD1. The CDR3 is 17 amino acids. The V segment lost 3 bases and the J segment 0 bases; nucleotides outside the gene matches: 5. Germline V gene lookup returns CDR1 LNHDA and CDR2 SQIVND (reference sequence). The CDR3, as DNA: TGTGCCAGTAGTATGGGACAGCTGATCTCTGGGGCCAACGTCCTGACTTTC. Translation gives CASSMGQLISGANVLTF.

As for this clone: At one end the junction does not follow the germline gene, possibly because of a read error. The DNA for the CDR3 is TGTGCCAGCACCGGGGGACGCCGAAACACTGAAGCTTCCTTT. This sequence encodes CASTGGRRNTEASF. The chain joins TRBV5-4 to TRBJ1-1; a weak D match, TRBD1 (5 bases). CDR3 size: 14 residues. Germline values: CDR1 SGHNT, CDR2 YYREEE (reference sequence).

This clone was counted between two and nine times. The V gene is TRBV11-1, the J gene TRBJ2-1; D may correspond to TRBD1 or TRBD2 (6 bases each). V lost 1 base and J 7 bases, leaving 14 bases between the germline ends. The CDR3 covers 15 residues. Germline V gives CDR1 SGHAT, CDR2 FQDESV (reference sequence). The CDR3 DNA reads TGTGCCAGCAGCTTAGAAGGGGGGCGAGGGAATGAGCAGTTCTTC. It yields the protein CASSLEGGRGNEQFF. Complete variable domain (other parts from reference TRBV11-1 and TRBJ2-1): EAEVAQSPRYKITEKSQAVAFWCDPISGHATLYWYRQILGQGPELLVQFQDESVVDDSQLPKDRFSAERLKGVDSTLKIQPAELGDSAMYLCASSLEGGRGNEQFFGPGTRLTVL.

The table lists this clone with a few counts. Mismatch with germline at one junction end may stem from a read error. The chain is built from TRBV7-7 and TRBJ2-1; D not certain. The germline CDR1 and CDR2 sequences are SSHAT and FNYEAQ (reference sequence). The CDR3 has 15 residues. CDR3 sequence: CASSLSWGSVDEQFF. DNA for the CDR3: TGTGCTAGCAGCTTATCGTGGGGATCTGTAGATGAGCAGTTCTTC.

A note on this clone: Possible read error: a much larger clone is one base away. This chain links TRBV7-3 with TRBJ2-1; perhaps TRBD1 as D (6 bases). The germline V and J ends were trimmed by 5 bases and 3 bases, with 11 bases remaining between them. The CDR3 consists of 14 residues. CDR1 is SGHTA, CDR2 FQGTGA, per germline. The DNA of the CDR3 is TGTGCCAGCAGCCCCCGGGACAACTACAATGAGCAGTTCTTC. Protein sequence: CASSPRDNYNEQFF.

To note about this clone: Other DNA variants within this sample encode the same CDR3. The CDR3 region is CASSFSRVQPQHF. The CDR3 region has the DNA TGTGCCAGCAGTTTCTCCAGGGTACAACCCCAGCATTTT. The chain uses TRBV27 and TRBJ1-5; D perhaps matches TRBD1 (5 bases). V was shortened by 3 bases and J by 10 bases, with 13 bases between the two germline ends. Germline lookup yields CDR1 MNHEY and CDR2 SMNVEV (reference sequence). The CDR3 is made up of 13 amino acids.

This clone was found a few times. The chain couples TRBV5-5 to TRBJ1-5, with D perhaps TRBD1 (5 bases). Trimming pared 1 base from V and 6 bases from J, leaving 11 bases between. This CDR3 has 14 residues. CDR1 and CDR2 from the germline V gene are SGHKS and YYEKEE (reference sequence). This CDR3 reads CASSLRGEGQPQHF. The CDR3 region has the DNA TGTGCCAGCAGCTTGCGAGGGGAAGGTCAGCCCCAGCATTTT. Full variable domain (remainder filled in from reference TRBV5-5 and TRBJ1-5): DAGVTQSPTHLIKTRGQQVTLRCSPISGHKSVSWYQQVLGQGPQFIFQYYEKEERGRGNFPDRFSARQFPNYSSELNVNALLLGDSALYLCASSLRGEGQPQHFGDGTRLSIL.

J is TRBJ2-1 and V is TRBV6-6, with TRBD1 matching over 10 bases. The junction had 4 bases not matched to a gene; V was cut back by 6 bases and J by 5 bases. The CDR3 is 14 amino acids. CDR1 is MNHNY and CDR2 is SVGAGI in the germline V gene (reference sequence). The CDR3 DNA reads as TGTGCCAGCAGCCAGGGACAGGGGAACAATGAGCAGTTCTTC. Translation gives CASSQGQGNNEQFF.

The rearrangement uses TRBV7-9 and TRBJ2-7, with no clear D. The CDR3 runs 15 residues. From germline, CDR1 is SEHNR and CDR2 FQNEAQ (reference sequence). V was shortened by 5 bases and J by 4 bases, with 18 bases between the two germline ends. DNA of the CDR3: TGTGCCAGCAGCCCGAAGATCAGAATAGGGTACGAGCAGTACTTC. Its protein product is CASSPKIRIGYEQYF.

This clone turned up a few times. CDR3 sequence reads: CASKTSGSTDTQYF. CDR3 nucleotide sequence: TGTGCCAGCAAGACTAGCGGGAGCACAGATACGCAGTATTTT. This chain connects TRBV7-9 to TRBJ2-3, with 10 bases identical to TRBD2. Germline lookup yields CDR1 SEHNR and CDR2 FQNEAQ (reference sequence). Trimming cost V 7 bases and J 0 bases; bases outside gene matches: 1. The CDR3 spans 14 residues. Full variable domain (rest looked up from reference TRBV7-9 and TRBJ2-3): DTGVSQNPRHKITKRGQNVTFRCDPISEHNRLYWYRQTLGQGPEFLTYFQNEAQLEKSRLLSDRFSAERPKGSFSTLEIQRTEQGDSAMYLCASKTSGSTDTQYFGPGTRLTVL.

The chain joins TRBV11-3 to TRBJ1-4, with no clear D. The germline V gene encodes CDR1 SGHNT and CDR2 YENEEA. Deletions cut 2 bases from V and 5 bases from J, with 6 bases between. CDR3 length equals 13 residues. CDR3 protein: CASSLSQNEKLFF. The CDR3 DNA reads as TGTGCCAGCAGCTTAAGTCAAAATGAAAAACTGTTTTTT.

The genes are TRBV15 and TRBJ2-7, with D possibly called TRBD1 or TRBD2 (5 bases each). The CDR3 is made up of 15 amino acids. Germline lookup yields CDR1 LNHNV and CDR2 YYDKDF (reference sequence). With 0 bases removed from V and 3 bases from J, the gap between germline ends came to 12 bases. The CDR3 loop reads CATSRDLGRLYEQYV. Written as DNA, the CDR3 is TGTGCCACCAGCAGAGATCTGGGACGTCTCTACGAGCAGTACGTC.

V and J are TRBV18 and TRBJ2-2; D is undetermined. Per germline, CDR1 KGHSH and CDR2 LQKENI. The V end lost 2 bases, the J end lost 2 bases, and 9 bases lay between the germline ends. This CDR3 spans 15 amino acids. The CDR3: CASSPSRHNTGELFF. In DNA form, the CDR3 reads TGTGCCAGCTCACCATCAAGACATAACACCGGGGAGCTGTTTTTT.

This clone was seen repeatedly, ten times or more. This chain joins TRBV2 and TRBJ1-2; 8 bases fit TRBD1. Germline V CDR1 and CDR2: SNHLY, FYNNEI. CDR3 length: 14 residues. V gave up 6 bases and J gave up 2 bases; unmatched junction bases: 5. CDR3 loop: CASSETGENYGYTF. Written as DNA, the CDR3 is TGTGCCAGCAGCGAGACAGGGGAGAACTATGGCTACACCTTC.

This clone was picked up a small number of times. The gene calls are TRBV4-1 and TRBJ1-3; no definite D call. Trimming pared 0 bases from V and 0 bases from J, leaving 6 bases between. This CDR3 has 15 amino acids. Per the germline V gene, CDR1 is MGHRA and CDR2 is YSYEKL. CDR3 region: CASSQDGNSGNTIYF. The CDR3 bases are TGCGCCAGCAGCCAAGATGGGAACTCTGGAAACACCATATATTTT.

Comment on this clone: A much larger clone differs from this one at a single base, so this may be a read error. The J gene is TRBJ2-3, the V gene TRBV7-6; D is unresolved. CDR1 is SGHVS, CDR2 FNYEAQ, per germline. The CDR3 runs 10 residues. The CDR3 nucleotides read TGTGCCAGCAGCATAGATACGCAGTATTTT. Its translation: CASSIDTQYF.

The genes are TRBV7-7 and TRBJ2-2, with D perhaps given as TRBD1 or TRBD2 (5 bases each). Trimming took 5 bases from V and 4 from J, leaving 14 bases between them. This CDR3 has 15 residues. Germline-derived CDR1 and CDR2 are SSHAT and FNYEAQ (reference sequence). In DNA, the CDR3 is TGTGCCAGCAGCAACGGGGCTCATGGCACCGGGGAGCTGTTTTTT. Its protein product is CASSNGAHGTGELFF.

This clone was counted at least ten times. Other DNA sequences within the sample encode an identical CDR3. The chain uses TRBV5-1 and TRBJ1-1; D is possibly TRBD1 (5 bases). This CDR3 is built from 13 residues. V was trimmed by 4 bases and J by 7 bases, leaving 14 bases between them. The germline V gene has CDR1 SGHRS and CDR2 YFSETQ. This CDR3 is CASSLIQGGEAFF. CDR3 coding DNA: TGCGCCAGCAGCCTTATCCAGGGAGGTGAAGCTTTCTTT.

The chain joins TRBV4-3 to TRBJ2-1; 9 bases are a match to TRBD2. The CDR3 contains 18 residues. V lost 1 base and J lost 2; bases outside the gene matches: 9. Germline lookup yields CDR1 LGHNA and CDR2 YSLEER. Written as DNA, the CDR3 is TGCGCCAGCAGCCAAGGGACCTTAGCGGGGGTGGCCTACAATGAGCAGTTCTTC. The encoded protein is CASSQGTLAGVAYNEQFF.

The CDR3 protein is CASSITPDSGYTF. The CDR3 nucleotides read TGTGCCAGTAGTATAACTCCCGACAGTGGCTACACCTTC. V and J are TRBV19 and TRBJ1-2, with a weak D call TRBD1 (5 bases). The V end was cut by 2 bases, the J end by 7 bases, with 11 bases between. Germline CDR1 LNHDA, CDR2 SQIVND (reference sequence). This CDR3 region has 13 residues.